A selection of T cell receptor beta chains follows, all from one sample in a study of CD8 T cells in ankylosing spondylitis. MiXCR, applied by TCRdb to the 5' RACE reads, yields one record per CDR3 protein. The sample consists of approximately 100,000 distinct CDR3 sequences, roughly 8.3% of them appearing once. The sequencing sample was made of blood, either unsorted or a sorted T cell fraction (not recorded which). The receptors come from a male donor with ankylosing spondylitis or in good health (not recorded which). CDR3s include the opening cysteine and the closing phenylalanine or tryptophan. Fields, in order: J gene, clone size, V gene, D gene, CDR3 protein, CDR3 DNA. D genes are given only for firm matches. Clone size is given for some rows only: seen once, a few or many times, or a class if the clone is expanded.

j_call: TRBJ1-1; clone_size: many; v_call: TRBV25-1; d_call: TRBD1; cdr3_aa: CASRGWTGRIEAFF; cdr3_nt: TGTGCCAGCAGAGGATGGACAGGGCGGATTGAAGCTTTCTTT
j_call: TRBJ2-1; clone_size: many; v_call: TRBV12-3/TRBV12-4; d_call: TRBD2; cdr3_aa: CASSLGGRGNEQFF; cdr3_nt: TGTGCCAGCAGTTTGGGCGGGAGAGGGAATGAGCAGTTCTTC
j_call: TRBJ1-2; clone_size: NA; v_call: TRBV7-2; d_call: TRBD1; cdr3_aa: CASSNRDSGFYGYTF; cdr3_nt: TGTGCCAGCAGCAACCGGGACAGCGGCTTTTATGGCTACACCTTC
j_call: TRBJ1-6; clone_size: many; v_call: TRBV7-3; d_call: TRBD1; cdr3_aa: CASSRTGNNSPLHF; cdr3_nt: TGTGCCAGCAGCCGGACAGGGAATAATTCACCCCTCCACTTT
j_call: TRBJ1-1; clone_size: many; v_call: TRBV20-1; d_call: NA; cdr3_aa: CSARAAARGFPRDTEAFF; cdr3_nt: TGCAGTGCTAGAGCGGCCGCCCGGGGCTTCCCGCGGGACACTGAAGCTTTCTTT
j_call: TRBJ2-5; clone_size: many; v_call: TRBV5-1; d_call: TRBD2; cdr3_aa: CASSRALAGETQYF; cdr3_nt: TGCGCCAGCAGCCGGGCGCTAGCGGGAGAGACCCAGTACTTC
j_call: TRBJ2-3; clone_size: many; v_call: TRBV2; d_call: NA; cdr3_aa: CASREQGVGTDTQYF; cdr3_nt: TGTGCCAGCAGGGAACAGGGTGTAGGCACAGATACGCAGTATTTT
j_call: TRBJ2-5; clone_size: many; v_call: TRBV4-3; d_call: TRBD2; cdr3_aa: CASSRGLATKETQYF; cdr3_nt: TGCGCCAGCAGCCGGGGACTAGCGACGAAAGAGACCCAGTACTTC
j_call: TRBJ2-2; clone_size: NA; v_call: TRBV7-9; d_call: NA; cdr3_aa: CASTPTGELFF; cdr3_nt: TGTGCCAGCACCCCCACCGGGGAGCTGTTTTTT
j_call: TRBJ1-2; clone_size: many; v_call: TRBV29-1; d_call: NA; cdr3_aa: CSALWNWGGYTF; cdr3_nt: TGCAGCGCCCTTTGGAATTGGGGTGGCTACACCTTC
j_call: TRBJ2-1; clone_size: many; v_call: TRBV7-3; d_call: NA; cdr3_aa: CASSLMGGYNEQFF; cdr3_nt: TGTGCCAGCAGCCTAATGGGGGGCTACAATGAGCAGTTCTTC
j_call: TRBJ2-2; clone_size: NA; v_call: TRBV6-1; d_call: NA; cdr3_aa: CASSDGRTGELFF; cdr3_nt: TGTGCCAGCAGTGACGGCAGAACCGGGGAGCTGTTTTTT
j_call: TRBJ2-5; clone_size: many; v_call: TRBV4-2; d_call: TRBD2; cdr3_aa: CASSLGLAGATPKETQYF; cdr3_nt: TGTGCCAGCAGCCTTGGACTAGCGGGGGCCACTCCAAAAGAGACCCAGTACTTC
j_call: TRBJ1-1; clone_size: many; v_call: TRBV20-1; d_call: TRBD1; cdr3_aa: CSATHTDRGRAFF; cdr3_nt: TGCAGTGCTACTCATACGGACAGGGGGCGAGCTTTCTTT
j_call: TRBJ2-7; clone_size: few; v_call: TRBV20-1; d_call: NA; cdr3_aa: CSGVGDVSGEQYF; cdr3_nt: TGCAGTGGGGTGGGAGATGTCTCGGGCGAGCAGTACTTC
j_call: TRBJ2-1; clone_size: many; v_call: TRBV5-5; d_call: NA; cdr3_aa: CASSQPPEYNEQFF; cdr3_nt: TGTGCCAGCAGCCAACCGCCGGAGTACAATGAGCAGTTCTTC
j_call: TRBJ2-7; clone_size: NA; v_call: TRBV27; d_call: NA; cdr3_aa: CASSPRGLRYEQYF; cdr3_nt: TGTGCCAGCAGTCCACGCGGACTAAGGTACGAGCAGTACTTC
j_call: TRBJ1-1; clone_size: many; v_call: TRBV6-4; d_call: NA; cdr3_aa: CASSTDTEAFF; cdr3_nt: TGTGCCAGCAGCACAGACACTGAAGCTTTCTTT
j_call: TRBJ2-1; clone_size: many; v_call: TRBV29-1; d_call: NA; cdr3_aa: CSVSDTSSYNEQFF; cdr3_nt: TGCAGCGTTTCTGACACCAGCTCCTACAATGAGCAGTTCTTC
j_call: TRBJ2-7; clone_size: few; v_call: TRBV6-2/TRBV6-3; d_call: NA; cdr3_aa: CASSYRRGAYEQYF; cdr3_nt: TGTGCCAGCAGTTACCGTCGGGGCGCCTACGAGCAGTACTTC
j_call: TRBJ2-5; clone_size: many; v_call: TRBV3-1; d_call: NA; cdr3_aa: CASQGTPRETQYF; cdr3_nt: TGTGCCAGCCAAGGGACTCCACGAGAGACCCAGTACTTC
j_call: TRBJ2-7; clone_size: many; v_call: TRBV7-2; d_call: TRBD1; cdr3_aa: CASRDQGARYEQYF; cdr3_nt: TGTGCCAGCAGGGACCAGGGGGCGCGTTACGAGCAGTACTTC
j_call: TRBJ2-7; clone_size: many; v_call: TRBV7-6; d_call: NA; cdr3_aa: CASSLELQSHEQYF; cdr3_nt: TGTGCCAGCAGCTTAGAACTACAGAGTCACGAGCAGTACTTC
j_call: TRBJ2-1; clone_size: many; v_call: TRBV7-3; d_call: TRBD2; cdr3_aa: CASSLSGGPNEQFF; cdr3_nt: TGTGCCAGCAGCTTAAGCGGGGGGCCCAATGAGCAGTTCTTC
j_call: TRBJ2-1; clone_size: many; v_call: TRBV5-4; d_call: NA; cdr3_aa: CASSVGGGDEQFF; cdr3_nt: TGTGCCAGCAGCGTAGGGGGAGGCGATGAGCAGTTCTTC
j_call: TRBJ2-1; clone_size: many; v_call: TRBV10-3; d_call: TRBD1; cdr3_aa: CAISESRGPGQGVYNEQFF; cdr3_nt: TGTGCCATCAGTGAGTCCCGTGGTCCAGGACAGGGGGTCTACAATGAGCAGTTCTTC
j_call: TRBJ2-2; clone_size: many; v_call: TRBV20-1; d_call: NA; cdr3_aa: CSAREGGRGGELFF; cdr3_nt: TGCAGTGCTAGAGAGGGGGGACGGGGCGGGGAGCTGTTTTTT
j_call: TRBJ1-1; clone_size: NA; v_call: TRBV29-1; d_call: NA; cdr3_aa: CSVVVGGVRAFF; cdr3_nt: TGCAGCGTTGTCGTTGGGGGGGTGAGGGCTTTCTTT
j_call: TRBJ2-1; clone_size: many; v_call: TRBV9; d_call: NA; cdr3_aa: CASSVVGNLNEQFF; cdr3_nt: TGTGCCAGCAGCGTAGTTGGGAACCTAAATGAGCAGTTCTTC
j_call: TRBJ2-7; clone_size: many; v_call: TRBV20-1; d_call: NA; cdr3_aa: CSAYISYEQYF; cdr3_nt: TGCAGTGCCTATATCTCCTACGAGCAGTACTTC
j_call: TRBJ1-2; clone_size: many; v_call: TRBV27; d_call: NA; cdr3_aa: CASSLSQGTVYGYTF; cdr3_nt: TGTGCCAGCAGTTTAAGCCAGGGGACGGTATATGGCTACACCTTC
j_call: TRBJ2-5; clone_size: many; v_call: TRBV29-1; d_call: NA; cdr3_aa: CSVGGGREETQYF; cdr3_nt: TGCAGCGTTGGGGGGGGGCGCGAGGAGACCCAGTACTTC
j_call: TRBJ2-3; clone_size: few; v_call: TRBV4-2; d_call: NA; cdr3_aa: CASSQPGGAGGPDTQYF; cdr3_nt: TGTGCCAGCAGCCAACCCGGGGGGGCAGGGGGCCCAGATACGCAGTATTTT
j_call: TRBJ2-1; clone_size: many; v_call: TRBV3-1; d_call: TRBD2; cdr3_aa: CASSQATQAGGPTYNEQFF; cdr3_nt: TGTGCCAGCAGCCAGGCTACCCAAGCGGGAGGGCCGACCTACAATGAGCAGTTCTTC
j_call: TRBJ2-1; clone_size: many; v_call: TRBV7-7; d_call: TRBD1; cdr3_aa: CASSFGTGGRNEQFF; cdr3_nt: TGTGCTAGCAGCTTCGGGACAGGGGGCAGGAATGAGCAGTTCTTC
j_call: TRBJ1-1; clone_size: many; v_call: TRBV6-2/TRBV6-3; d_call: NA; cdr3_aa: CASSYSSRANTEAFF; cdr3_nt: TGTGCCAGCAGTTACTCGTCACGAGCGAACACTGAAGCTTTCTTT
j_call: TRBJ2-1; clone_size: NA; v_call: TRBV4-3; d_call: TRBD2; cdr3_aa: CASSREGSLAGVFNEQFF; cdr3_nt: TGCGCCAGCAGCCGAGAGGGTTCCTTAGCGGGAGTCTTCAATGAGCAGTTCTTC
j_call: TRBJ2-2; clone_size: many; v_call: TRBV12-3/TRBV12-4; d_call: TRBD2; cdr3_aa: CASSVLAGGTGELFF; cdr3_nt: TGTGCCAGCAGTGTCCTAGCGGGGGGGACCGGGGAGCTGTTTTTT
j_call: TRBJ1-6; clone_size: many; v_call: TRBV12-3/TRBV12-4; d_call: TRBD1; cdr3_aa: CASSGRLDRWPYSPLHF; cdr3_nt: TGTGCCAGCAGCGGCCGTCTGGACAGGTGGCCCTATTCACCCCTCCACTTT
j_call: TRBJ2-7; clone_size: few; v_call: TRBV7-9; d_call: TRBD2; cdr3_aa: CASSLATSGDTYEQYF; cdr3_nt: TGTGCCAGCAGCTTAGCGACTAGCGGGGATACCTACGAGCAGTACTTC
j_call: TRBJ1-2; clone_size: many; v_call: TRBV18; d_call: NA; cdr3_aa: CASSFDTVYGYTF; cdr3_nt: TGTGCCAGCTCCTTCGACACGGTTTATGGCTACACCTTC
j_call: TRBJ2-3; clone_size: many; v_call: TRBV7-9; d_call: NA; cdr3_aa: CASSLSSPPADTQYF; cdr3_nt: TGTGCCAGCAGCTTAAGCAGTCCCCCCGCAGATACGCAGTATTTT
j_call: TRBJ1-2; clone_size: many; v_call: TRBV20-1; d_call: TRBD1; cdr3_aa: CSALTGVRGYTF; cdr3_nt: TGCAGTGCCTTGACAGGGGTGAGGGGCTACACCTTC
j_call: TRBJ2-3; clone_size: many; v_call: TRBV9; d_call: TRBD1; cdr3_aa: CASSPHRGVTDTQYF; cdr3_nt: TGTGCCAGCAGCCCCCACAGGGGAGTTACAGATACGCAGTATTTT
j_call: TRBJ1-3; clone_size: many; v_call: TRBV3-1; d_call: NA; cdr3_aa: CASRAAGNTIYF; cdr3_nt: TGTGCCAGCAGGGCAGCCGGAAACACCATATATTTT
j_call: TRBJ1-4; clone_size: many; v_call: TRBV11-2; d_call: TRBD1; cdr3_aa: CASRDTGTGTLMRKLFF; cdr3_nt: TGTGCCAGCCGGGATACCGGGACAGGAACACTAATGAGGAAACTGTTTTTT
j_call: TRBJ2-1; clone_size: many; v_call: TRBV11-2; d_call: TRBD1; cdr3_aa: CASKEDRPLQYRSNEQFF; cdr3_nt: TGTGCCAGCAAGGAGGACAGGCCTCTTCAATACCGTAGCAATGAGCAGTTCTTC
j_call: TRBJ2-7; clone_size: many; v_call: TRBV5-1; d_call: TRBD1; cdr3_aa: CASSYRGSYEQYF; cdr3_nt: TGCGCCAGCAGCTACAGGGGGTCCTACGAGCAGTACTTC
j_call: TRBJ2-1; clone_size: many; v_call: TRBV12-3/TRBV12-4; d_call: TRBD1; cdr3_aa: CASSLTGGETPIHNEQFF; cdr3_nt: TGTGCCAGCAGTTTGACAGGGGGCGAGACTCCGATACACAATGAGCAGTTCTTC
j_call: TRBJ2-6; clone_size: many; v_call: TRBV18; d_call: NA; cdr3_aa: CASSPNSGANVLTF; cdr3_nt: TGTGCCAGCTCACCGAACTCTGGGGCCAACGTCCTGACTTTC
j_call: TRBJ2-7; clone_size: many; v_call: TRBV7-4; d_call: TRBD1; cdr3_aa: CASSSRRDRGPYEQYF; cdr3_nt: TGTGCCAGCAGCTCACGACGGGACAGGGGTCCCTACGAGCAGTACTTC
j_call: TRBJ1-1; clone_size: many; v_call: TRBV4-3; d_call: TRBD1; cdr3_aa: CASSQGQGDTEAFF; cdr3_nt: TGCGCCAGCAGCCAAGGACAGGGGGACACTGAAGCTTTCTTT
j_call: TRBJ2-1; clone_size: many; v_call: TRBV4-3; d_call: NA; cdr3_aa: CASSRQFGNEQFF; cdr3_nt: TGCGCCAGCAGCCGACAATTTGGTAATGAGCAGTTCTTC
j_call: TRBJ1-1; clone_size: many; v_call: TRBV5-1; d_call: TRBD1; cdr3_aa: CASSLETGMGGTEAFF; cdr3_nt: TGCGCCAGCAGCTTGGAGACAGGGATGGGGGGCACTGAAGCTTTCTTT